This TCR beta chain was profiled in a study of cytomegalovirus exposure and HLA in healthy donors. General observations from the study: In a later analysis, V- and J-gene trimming of beta chains associated with a DCLRE1C missense variant, replicated independently.

With respect to this clone: Its antigen is currently unknown.

In germline, CDR1 is LGHNA, CDR2 YNFKEQ. V lost 1 base to trimming and J lost 4 bases; unmatched junction nucleotides: 8. The CDR3 is 16 amino acids. Primers included in the PCR were 60 Vbeta and 13 Jbeta primers. Repertoires were generated with immunoSEQ multiplex PCR, while TCRdb's copy carries only in-frame clones and drops some. The sample lists about 150,000 clones; about 75% were seen once. This TCR was recovered from a man aged 55 to 70 in good health and CMV-seronegative. The specimen was PBMCs. The chain employs TRBV4-2 and TRBJ1-1; 8 positions match TRBD1. DNA of the CDR3: TGTGCCAGCAGCCAAGCGGTGGACAGGGAGGGCACTGAAGCTTTCTTT. As protein: CASSQAVDREGTEAFF.